The 20 T cell receptor beta chains reported below all come from one sample, sequenced in a study of blood T cells in healthy people across ages. PCR was performed a second time for about 7 to 11 cycles using a sample-barcoded 5' primer and a J-beta primer mix. Each CDR3 protein gets one entry after TCRdb re-called the 5' RACE reads with MiXCR. This table has roughly 2 million distinct CDR3 sequences, 49% appearing once. The material sequenced was blood. The receptors were sampled from a middle-aged woman in good health.

The chain links TRBV7-9 to TRBJ2-1; possible D gene TRBD2, 6 bases. In germline, CDR1 is SEHNR, CDR2 FQNEAQ (reference sequence). The V end lost 4 bases, the J end lost 9 bases, and 19 bases lay between the germline ends. This CDR3 is 15 amino acids long. CDR3 coding DNA: TGTGCCAGCAGCTCCCGCGGGGTCCCATACCTTGAGCAGTTCTTC. It yields the protein CASSSRGVPYLEQFF.

The chain's CDR3 is CASSPTSGQVNYGYTF. The CDR3 region has the DNA TGTGCCAGCTCACCAACAAGTGGACAGGTGAACTATGGCTACACCTTC. The genes are TRBV18 and TRBJ1-2, with 7 bases fitting TRBD1. This CDR3 spans 16 amino acids. J was trimmed by 2 bases and V by 2 bases; bases with no gene match: 8. Per the germline V gene, CDR1 is KGHSH and CDR2 is LQKENI.

The sample holds one count of this clonotype. The chain combines TRBV7-6 with TRBJ2-5; possibly TRBD1 or TRBD2 for D (5 bases each). The germline V and J ends were trimmed by 8 bases and 2 bases, with 15 bases remaining between them. The CDR3 is 14 residues long. Germline CDR1 and CDR2: SGHVS and FNYEAQ. CDR3 bases: TGTGCCAGCCACCACGGGACGGGGCAAGAGACCCAGTACTTC. Amino acids: CASHHGTGQETQYF.

This clonotype was recorded a few times. The V gene is TRBV7-3, the J gene TRBJ2-5, with D tentatively TRBD1 or TRBD2 (5 bases each). The CDR3 has 14 residues. From germline, CDR1 is SGHTA and CDR2 FQGTGA. The V end lost 3 bases, the J end lost 3 bases, and 11 bases lay between the germline ends. The CDR3 reads CASSFTGTEETQYF. CDR3 DNA sequence: TGTGCCAGCAGCTTCACGGGGACCGAAGAGACCCAGTACTTC.

The gene calls are TRBV14 and TRBJ2-1; possible D gene TRBD2, 6 bases. The germline V gene encodes CDR1 SGHDN and CDR2 FVKESK. The CDR3 runs to 15 residues. V was trimmed by 1 base and J by 4 bases, leaving 11 bases between them. Here the CDR3 reads CASSQVRGTYNEQFF. In DNA form, the CDR3 reads TGTGCCAGCAGCCAAGTTCGGGGGACGTACAATGAGCAGTTCTTC.

The V call is TRBV29-1, the J call TRBJ2-3, with 10 bases aligning to TRBD2. The CDR3 is made up of 15 amino acids. V gave up 4 bases and J gave up 6 bases; unmatched junction bases: 10. Germline-derived CDR1 and CDR2 are SQVTM and ANQGSEA. CDR3 in amino acids: CSVVISGGRTDTQYF. The CDR3 bases are TGCAGCGTTGTCATTAGCGGGGGGAGGACGGATACGCAGTATTTT.

The chain links TRBV4-1 to TRBJ2-6; TRBD1 might be the D (5 bases). The CDR3 loop spans 19 amino acids. Per germline, CDR1 MGHRA and CDR2 YSYEKL. The V and J ends lost 0 bases and 0 bases respectively, with 15 bases between them. CDR3 protein: CASSQEDGRVSSGANVLTF. DNA for the CDR3: TGCGCCAGCAGCCAAGAGGACGGCAGGGTAAGCTCTGGGGCCAACGTCCTGACTTTC.

The V and J genes are TRBV29-1 and TRBJ2-3, with TRBD2 identical over 7 bases. This CDR3 comprises 14 residues. Germline CDR1 SQVTM, CDR2 ANQGSEA. Losses at the gene ends were 7 bases for V and 9 bases for J; bases not matched to a gene: 16. This CDR3 reads CSGVDRPGRNTQYF. The CDR3 DNA is TGCAGCGGGGTGGACCGACCCGGGAGGAACACGCAGTATTTT.

This clonotype was seen only a few times. The gene calls are TRBV4-1 and TRBJ1-5; D unclear. V was cut by 0 bases and J by 2 bases, with 8 bases left in between. The CDR3 consists of 15 residues. Looked up from germline, CDR1 is MGHRA and CDR2 is YSYEKL. CDR3 sequence reads: CASSQDSTGNQPQHF. In DNA, the CDR3 is TGCGCCAGCAGCCAAGACTCCACAGGCAATCAGCCCCAGCATTTT.

The chain carries TRBV4-3 and TRBJ1-4; possible D gene TRBD1, 6 bases. Trimming removed 2 bases at V and 2 bases at J, with 9 bases between. This CDR3 spans 15 amino acids. Germline V gene lookup returns CDR1 LGHNA and CDR2 YSLEER. The CDR3 spells CASSQQTGTNEKLFF. Here the CDR3 DNA reads TGCGCCAGCAGCCAACAAACAGGGACTAATGAAAAACTGTTTTTT.

V usage is TRBV24-1 and J usage is TRBJ2-5; 10 bases align to TRBD1. CDR3 size: 13 residues. V gave up 12 bases and J gave up 3 bases; unmatched junction bases: 6. Germline values: CDR1 KGHDR, CDR2 SFDVKD. CDR3 region: CAAGQGDKETQYF. The CDR3 DNA follows: TGTGCCGCCGGACAGGGGGATAAAGAGACCCAGTACTTC.

The V call is TRBV5-5, the J call TRBJ2-7; TRBD2 matches at 7 bases. TRBJ2-5 explains the end of the DNA better; the J call may be wrong. CDR3 length equals 17 residues. Germline V gives CDR1 SGHKS, CDR2 YYEKEE (reference sequence). CDR3 nucleotides: TGTGCCAGCAGCTTGGCGCCTAGCGGAGGCGCCGGGGAGACCCAGTACTTC. It codes for CASSLAPSGGAGETQYF.

V usage is TRBV5-1 and J usage is TRBJ2-7, with D hard to call. Germline CDR1 reads SGHRS; CDR2 reads YFSETQ. V lost 4 bases and J lost 0, with 11 bases in between. This CDR3 is 14 amino acids long. The CDR3 DNA is TGCGCCAGCAGCCGCGACTGGAGCTCCTACGAGCAGTACTTC. Translated, it gives CASSRDWSSYEQYF.

CDR3 coding DNA: TGCAGTGCTAGGGGGACCCATGGCAATGAGCAGTACTTC. Translation: CSARGTHGNEQYF. This chain uses TRBV20-1 with TRBJ2-5; D possibly matches TRBD1 or TRBD2 (5 bases each). Trimming left V 3 bases short and J 11 bases short, with 19 bases between. CDR1 DFQATT and CDR2 SNEGSKA come from the germline V gene (reference sequence). This CDR3 is 13 amino acids long.

This chain uses TRBV7-2 with TRBJ2-7; unclear D gene. The CDR3 sequence is 14 residues long. Trimming took off 2 bases at V and 6 bases at J, with 14 bases between the two ends. CDR1 SGHTA and CDR2 FQGNSA come from the germline V gene. The CDR3 loop reads CASSLSSQMLEQYF. The CDR3 coding sequence is TGTGCCAGCAGCTTATCAAGTCAGATGCTCGAGCAGTACTTC. The whole variable domain, remainder taken from reference TRBV7-2 and TRBJ2-7, is GAGVSQSPSNKVTEKGKDVELRCDPISGHTALYWYRQSLGQGLEFLIYFQGNSAPDKSGLPSDRFSAERTGGSVSTLTIQRTQQEDSAVYLCASSLSSQMLEQYFGPGTRLTVT.

The sample holds a few counts of this clonotype. This chain uses TRBV7-8 with TRBJ1-6; D not certain. With 1 base removed from V and 7 bases from J, the gap between germline ends came to 5 bases. Germline CDR1 and CDR2: SGHVS and FQNEAQ. The CDR3 consists of 13 residues. The CDR3 nucleotides read TGTGCCAGCAGCTTAGAGGAGAATTCACCCCTCCACTTT. Protein: CASSLEENSPLHF.

The rearrangement uses TRBV20-1 and TRBJ2-5; possible D gene TRBD2, 5 bases. V was clipped by 5 bases and J by 3 bases, with 22 bases between them. Per germline, CDR1 DFQATT and CDR2 SNEGSKA (reference sequence). The CDR3 length is 16 residues. Here the CDR3 reads CSAGLQAHAEKETQYF. For the CDR3, the DNA is TGCAGTGCTGGACTCCAAGCGCACGCGGAAAAAGAGACCCAGTACTTC.

J is TRBJ1-2 and V is TRBV6-6, with D maybe TRBD1 (5 bases). In germline, CDR1 is MNHNY, CDR2 SVGAGI (reference sequence). The CDR3 loop spans 11 amino acids. Between the trimmed V and J ends, which lost 8 bases and 8 bases, there was a span of 12 bases. CDR3 nucleotides: TGTGCCAGCGGTGAAAACAGGGGCTACACCTTC. This sequence encodes CASGENRGYTF.

V gene TRBV6-1 combines with J gene TRBJ2-7, with D maybe TRBD1 (6 bases). Germline V gene data show CDR1 as MNHNS and CDR2 as SASEGT. Trimming pared 4 bases from V and 0 bases from J, leaving 13 bases between. CDR3 length equals 15 residues. Here the CDR3 DNA reads TGTGCCAGCAGTGCCAAGACAGGAAGCTCCTACGAGCAGTACTTC. Its translation: CASSAKTGSSYEQYF.

The V call is TRBV7-2, the J call TRBJ2-3; D gene uncertain. Germline V gene lookup returns CDR1 SGHTA and CDR2 FQGNSA. V gave up 4 bases and J gave up 4 bases, with 15 bases separating them. CDR3 length equals 15 residues. The CDR3 sequence: CASSSGGVGSDTQYF. Written as DNA, the CDR3 is TGTGCCAGCAGCTCGGGTGGAGTCGGGTCAGATACGCAGTATTTT.